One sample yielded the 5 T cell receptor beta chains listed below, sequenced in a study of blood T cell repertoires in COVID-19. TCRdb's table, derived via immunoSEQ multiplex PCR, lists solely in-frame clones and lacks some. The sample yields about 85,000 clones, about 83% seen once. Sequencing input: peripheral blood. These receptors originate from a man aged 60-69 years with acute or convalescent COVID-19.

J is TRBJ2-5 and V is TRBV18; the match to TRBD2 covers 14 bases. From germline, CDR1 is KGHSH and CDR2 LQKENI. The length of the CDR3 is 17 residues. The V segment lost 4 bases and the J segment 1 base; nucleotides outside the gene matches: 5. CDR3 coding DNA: TGTGCCAGCTCACTCGGACTAGCGGGGGGCTCCCAAGAGACCCAGTACTTC. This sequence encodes CASSLGLAGGSQETQYF.

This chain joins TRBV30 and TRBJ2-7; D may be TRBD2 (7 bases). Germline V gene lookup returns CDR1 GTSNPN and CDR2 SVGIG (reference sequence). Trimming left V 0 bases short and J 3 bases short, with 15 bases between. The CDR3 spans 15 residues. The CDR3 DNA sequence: TGTGCCTGGAGTGTAGGAGGGGGGGCTTTCTACGAGCAGTACTTC. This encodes CAWSVGGGAFYEQYF.

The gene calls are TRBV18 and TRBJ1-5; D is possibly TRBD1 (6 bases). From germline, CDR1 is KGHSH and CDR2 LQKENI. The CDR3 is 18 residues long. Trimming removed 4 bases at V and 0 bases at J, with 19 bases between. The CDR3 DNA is TGTGCCAGCTCACGGTTAATGTCCGGGACAAATAGCAATCAGCCCCAGCATTTT. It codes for CASSRLMSGTNSNQPQHF.

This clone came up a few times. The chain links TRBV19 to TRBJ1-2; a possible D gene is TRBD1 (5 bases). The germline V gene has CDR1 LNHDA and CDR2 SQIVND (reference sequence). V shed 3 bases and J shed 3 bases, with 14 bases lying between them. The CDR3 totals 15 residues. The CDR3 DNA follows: TGTGCCAGTAGTATCGCCGTTGGGGGGGACTATGGCTACACCTTC. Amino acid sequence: CASSIAVGGDYGYTF.

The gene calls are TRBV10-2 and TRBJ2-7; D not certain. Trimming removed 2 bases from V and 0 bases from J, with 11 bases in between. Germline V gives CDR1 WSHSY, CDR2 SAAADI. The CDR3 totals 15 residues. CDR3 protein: CASSEDSHLSYEQYF. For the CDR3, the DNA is TGCGCCAGCAGTGAGGACTCCCACCTCTCCTACGAGCAGTACTTC.